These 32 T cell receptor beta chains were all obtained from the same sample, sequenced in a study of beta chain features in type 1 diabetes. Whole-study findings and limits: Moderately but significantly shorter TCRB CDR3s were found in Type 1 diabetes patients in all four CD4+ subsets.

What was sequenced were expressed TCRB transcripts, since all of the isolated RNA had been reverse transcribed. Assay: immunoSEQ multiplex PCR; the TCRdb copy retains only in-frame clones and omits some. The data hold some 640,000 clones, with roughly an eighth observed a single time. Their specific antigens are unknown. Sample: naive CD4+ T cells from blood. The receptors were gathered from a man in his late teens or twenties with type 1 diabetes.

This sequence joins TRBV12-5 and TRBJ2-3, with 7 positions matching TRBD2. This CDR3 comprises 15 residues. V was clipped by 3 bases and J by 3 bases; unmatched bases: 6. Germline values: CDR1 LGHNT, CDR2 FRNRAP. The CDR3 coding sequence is TGTGCTAGTGGTTTTAGCAGGGAGGGAACAGATACGCAGTATTTT. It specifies CASGFSREGTDTQYF. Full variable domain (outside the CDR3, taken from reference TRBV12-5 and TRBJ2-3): DARVTQTPRHKVTEMGQEVTMRCQPILGHNTVFWYRQTMMQGLELLAYFRNRAPLDDSGMPKDRFSAEMPDATLATLKIQPSEPRDSAVYFCASGFSREGTDTQYFGPGTRLTVL.

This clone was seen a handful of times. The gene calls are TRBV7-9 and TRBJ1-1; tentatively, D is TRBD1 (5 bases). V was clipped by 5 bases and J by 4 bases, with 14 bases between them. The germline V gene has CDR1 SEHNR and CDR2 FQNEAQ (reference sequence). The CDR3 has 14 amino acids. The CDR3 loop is CASSPRDGVTEAFF. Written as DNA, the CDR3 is TGTGCCAGCAGCCCCCGGGACGGAGTCACTGAAGCTTTCTTT.

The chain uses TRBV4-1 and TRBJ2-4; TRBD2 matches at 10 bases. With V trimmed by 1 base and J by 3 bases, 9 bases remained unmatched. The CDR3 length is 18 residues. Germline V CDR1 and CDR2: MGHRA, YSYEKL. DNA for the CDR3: TGCGCCAGCAGCCAAGCTCACCTAGCGGGAGTCGGCAAAAACATTCAGTACTTC. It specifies CASSQAHLAGVGKNIQYF.

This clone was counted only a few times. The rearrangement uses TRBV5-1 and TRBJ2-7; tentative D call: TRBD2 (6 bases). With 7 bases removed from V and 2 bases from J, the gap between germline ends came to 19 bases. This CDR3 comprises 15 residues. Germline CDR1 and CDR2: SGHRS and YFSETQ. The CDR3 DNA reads TGCGCCAGCGACCCCGGGGGAACCTACGCCTACGAGCAGTACTTC. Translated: CASDPGGTYAYEQYF.

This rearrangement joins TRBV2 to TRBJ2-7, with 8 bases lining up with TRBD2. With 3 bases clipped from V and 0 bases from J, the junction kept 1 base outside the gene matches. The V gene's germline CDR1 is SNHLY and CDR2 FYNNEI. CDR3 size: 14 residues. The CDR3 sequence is CASSDREGSYEQYF. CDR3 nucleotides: TGTGCCAGCAGTGACCGGGAGGGCTCCTACGAGCAGTACTTC.

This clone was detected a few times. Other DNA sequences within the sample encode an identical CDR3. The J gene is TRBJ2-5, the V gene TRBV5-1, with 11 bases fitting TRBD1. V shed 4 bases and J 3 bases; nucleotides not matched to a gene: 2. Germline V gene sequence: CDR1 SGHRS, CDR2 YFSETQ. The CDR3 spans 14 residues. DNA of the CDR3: TGCGCCAGCAGCCGGGGACAGGGGGAAGAGACCCAGTACTTC. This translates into CASSRGQGEETQYF.

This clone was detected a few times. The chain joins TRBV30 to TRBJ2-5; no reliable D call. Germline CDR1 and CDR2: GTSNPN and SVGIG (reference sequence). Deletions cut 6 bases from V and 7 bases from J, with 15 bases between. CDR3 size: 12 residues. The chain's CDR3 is CACARRGATQYF. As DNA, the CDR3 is TGTGCCTGCGCCAGGAGAGGTGCGACCCAGTACTTC.

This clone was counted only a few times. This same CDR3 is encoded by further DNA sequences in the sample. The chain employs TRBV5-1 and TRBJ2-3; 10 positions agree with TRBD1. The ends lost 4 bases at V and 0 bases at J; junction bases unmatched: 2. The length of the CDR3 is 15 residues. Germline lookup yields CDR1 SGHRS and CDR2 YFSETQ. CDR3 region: CASSLGQGSTDTQYF. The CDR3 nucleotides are TGCGCCAGCAGCCTGGGACAGGGGAGCACAGATACGCAGTATTTT.

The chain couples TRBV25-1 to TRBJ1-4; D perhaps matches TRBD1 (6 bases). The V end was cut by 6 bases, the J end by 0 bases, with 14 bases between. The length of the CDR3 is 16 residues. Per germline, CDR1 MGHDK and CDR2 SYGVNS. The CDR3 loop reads CASSRPGAATNEKLFF. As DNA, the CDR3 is TGTGCCAGCAGCCGCCCGGGGGCTGCAACTAATGAAAAACTGTTTTTT.

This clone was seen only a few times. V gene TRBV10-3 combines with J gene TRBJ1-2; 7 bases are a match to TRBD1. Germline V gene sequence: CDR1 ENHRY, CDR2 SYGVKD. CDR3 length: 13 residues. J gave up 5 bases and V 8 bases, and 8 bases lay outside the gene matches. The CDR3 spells CAIGGQGDYGYTF. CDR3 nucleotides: TGTGCCATCGGAGGGCAGGGGGATTATGGCTACACCTTC.

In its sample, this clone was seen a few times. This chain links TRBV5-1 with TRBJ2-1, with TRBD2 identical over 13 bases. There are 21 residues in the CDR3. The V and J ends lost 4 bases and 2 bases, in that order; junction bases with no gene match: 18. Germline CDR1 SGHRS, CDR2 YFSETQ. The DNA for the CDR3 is TGCGCCAGCAGCCAACGCTCCGGACTAGCGGGAGTGCCTGGGGCCTACAATGAGCAGTTCTTC. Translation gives CASSQRSGLAGVPGAYNEQFF.

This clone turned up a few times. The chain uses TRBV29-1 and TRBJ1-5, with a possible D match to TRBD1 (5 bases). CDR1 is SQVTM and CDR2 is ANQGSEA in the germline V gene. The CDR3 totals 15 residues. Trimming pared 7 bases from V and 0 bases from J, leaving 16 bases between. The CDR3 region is CSARDGLYSNQPQHF. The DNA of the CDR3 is TGCAGCGCCAGGGACGGATTATATAGCAATCAGCCCCAGCATTTT.

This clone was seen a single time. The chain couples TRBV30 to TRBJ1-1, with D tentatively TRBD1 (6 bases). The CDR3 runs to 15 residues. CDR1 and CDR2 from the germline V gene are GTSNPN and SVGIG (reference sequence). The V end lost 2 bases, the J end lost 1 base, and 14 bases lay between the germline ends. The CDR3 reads CAWSTGGGPNTEAFF. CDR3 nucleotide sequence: TGTGCCTGGAGTACGGGGGGCGGCCCGAACACTGAAGCTTTCTTT.

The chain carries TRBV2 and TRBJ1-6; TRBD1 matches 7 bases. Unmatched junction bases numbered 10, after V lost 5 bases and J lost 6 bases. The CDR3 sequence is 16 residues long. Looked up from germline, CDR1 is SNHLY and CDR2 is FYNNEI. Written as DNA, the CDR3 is TGTGCCAGCAGTCCCTTCTTGGGGACAGTTAATTCACCCCTCCACTTT. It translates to CASSPFLGTVNSPLHF.

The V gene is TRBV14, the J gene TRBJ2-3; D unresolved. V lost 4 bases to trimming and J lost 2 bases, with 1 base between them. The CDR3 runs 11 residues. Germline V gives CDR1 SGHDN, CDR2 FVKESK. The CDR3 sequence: CASSPTDTQYF. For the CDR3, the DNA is TGTGCCAGCAGCCCCACAGATACGCAGTATTTT. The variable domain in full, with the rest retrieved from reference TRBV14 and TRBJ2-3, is EAGVTQFPSHSVIEKGQTVTLRCDPISGHDNLYWYRRVMGKEIKFLLHFVKESKQDESGMPNNRFLAERTGGTYSTLKVQPAELEDSGVYFCASSPTDTQYFGPGTRLTVL.

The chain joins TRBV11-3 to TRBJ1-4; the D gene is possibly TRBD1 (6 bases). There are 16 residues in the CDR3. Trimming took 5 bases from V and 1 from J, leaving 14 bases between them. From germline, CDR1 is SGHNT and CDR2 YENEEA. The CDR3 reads CASSHPGAGTNEKLFF. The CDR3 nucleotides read TGTGCCAGCAGCCATCCGGGGGCTGGAACTAATGAAAAACTGTTTTTT.

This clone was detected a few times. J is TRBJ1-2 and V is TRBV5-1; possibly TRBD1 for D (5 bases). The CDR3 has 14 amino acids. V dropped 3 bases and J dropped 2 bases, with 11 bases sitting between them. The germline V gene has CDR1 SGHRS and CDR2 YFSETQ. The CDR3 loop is CASSSVGENYGYTF. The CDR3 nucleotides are TGCGCCAGCAGCTCGGTAGGGGAGAACTATGGCTACACCTTC.

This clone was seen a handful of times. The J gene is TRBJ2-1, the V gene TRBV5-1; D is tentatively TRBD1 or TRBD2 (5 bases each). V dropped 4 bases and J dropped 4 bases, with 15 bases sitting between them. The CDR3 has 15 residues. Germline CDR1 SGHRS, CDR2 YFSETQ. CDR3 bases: TGCGCCAGCAGCAAGGAGGACGGGGCTTACAATGAGCAGTTCTTC. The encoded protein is CASSKEDGAYNEQFF.

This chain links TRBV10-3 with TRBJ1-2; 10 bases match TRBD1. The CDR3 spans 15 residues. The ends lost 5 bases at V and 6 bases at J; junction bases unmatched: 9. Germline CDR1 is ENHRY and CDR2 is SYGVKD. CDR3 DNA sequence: TGTGCCATCAGTCTGATCCACGGGACAGGGGATGGCTACACCTTC. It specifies CAISLIHGTGDGYTF.

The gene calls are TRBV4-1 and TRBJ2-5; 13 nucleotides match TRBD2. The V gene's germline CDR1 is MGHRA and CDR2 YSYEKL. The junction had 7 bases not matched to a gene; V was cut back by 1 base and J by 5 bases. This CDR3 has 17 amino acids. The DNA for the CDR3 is TGCGCCAGCAGCCAAGCCACTAGCGGGAGGGCGAGTGAGACCCAGTACTTC. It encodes CASSQATSGRASETQYF.

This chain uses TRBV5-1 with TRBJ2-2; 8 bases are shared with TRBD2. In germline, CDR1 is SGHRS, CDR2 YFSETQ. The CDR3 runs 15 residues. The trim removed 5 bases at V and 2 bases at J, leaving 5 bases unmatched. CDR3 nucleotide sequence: TGCGCCAGCAGGCCGAGCGGGAGAAACACCGGGGAGCTGTTTTTT. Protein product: CASRPSGRNTGELFF.

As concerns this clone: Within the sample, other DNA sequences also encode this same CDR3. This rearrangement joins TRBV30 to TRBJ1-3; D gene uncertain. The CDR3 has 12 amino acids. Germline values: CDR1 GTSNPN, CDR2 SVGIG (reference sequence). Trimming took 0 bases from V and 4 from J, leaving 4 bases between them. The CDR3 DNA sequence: TGTGCCTGGAGTGTACAGGGAAACACCATATATTTT. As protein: CAWSVQGNTIYF. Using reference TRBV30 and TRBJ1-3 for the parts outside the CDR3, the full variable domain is SQTIHQWPATLVQPVGSPLSLECTVEGTSNPNLYWYRQAAGRGLQLLFYSVGIGQISSEVPQNLSASRPQDRQFILSSKKLLLSDSGFYLCAWSVQGNTIYFGEGSWLTVV.

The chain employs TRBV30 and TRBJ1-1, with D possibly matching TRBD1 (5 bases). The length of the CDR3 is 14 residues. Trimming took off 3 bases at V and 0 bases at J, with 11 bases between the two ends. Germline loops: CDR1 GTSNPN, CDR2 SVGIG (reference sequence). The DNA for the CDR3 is TGTGCCTGGAGAGTAGACAGTATGAACACTGAAGCTTTCTTT. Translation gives CAWRVDSMNTEAFF.

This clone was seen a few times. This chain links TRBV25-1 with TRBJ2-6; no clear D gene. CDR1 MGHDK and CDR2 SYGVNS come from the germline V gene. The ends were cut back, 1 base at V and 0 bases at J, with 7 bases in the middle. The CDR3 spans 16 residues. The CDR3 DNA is TGTGCCAGCAGTGAATCCGACCACTCTGGGGCCAACGTCCTGACTTTC. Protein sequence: CASSESDHSGANVLTF.

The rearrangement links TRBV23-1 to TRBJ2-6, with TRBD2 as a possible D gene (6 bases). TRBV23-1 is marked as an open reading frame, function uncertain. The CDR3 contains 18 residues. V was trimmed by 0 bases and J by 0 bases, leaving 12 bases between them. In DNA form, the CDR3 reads TGCGCCAGCAGTCAATCCGGGGGACCTAGCTCTGGGGCCAACGTCCTGACTTTC. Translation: CASSQSGGPSSGANVLTF.

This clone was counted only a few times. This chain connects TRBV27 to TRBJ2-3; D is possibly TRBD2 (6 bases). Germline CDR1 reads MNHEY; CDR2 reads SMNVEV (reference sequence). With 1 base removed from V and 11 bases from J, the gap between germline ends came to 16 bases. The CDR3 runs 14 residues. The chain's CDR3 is CASSLLSGSEEQYF. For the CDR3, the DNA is TGTGCCAGCAGTTTATTAAGCGGGTCAGAGGAGCAGTATTTT.

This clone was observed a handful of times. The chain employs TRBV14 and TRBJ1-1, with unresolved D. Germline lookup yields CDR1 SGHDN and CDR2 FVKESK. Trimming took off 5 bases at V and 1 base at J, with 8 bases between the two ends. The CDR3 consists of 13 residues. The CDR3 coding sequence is TGTGCCAGCAGCAACACACGGAACACTGAAGCTTTCTTT. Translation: CASSNTRNTEAFF.

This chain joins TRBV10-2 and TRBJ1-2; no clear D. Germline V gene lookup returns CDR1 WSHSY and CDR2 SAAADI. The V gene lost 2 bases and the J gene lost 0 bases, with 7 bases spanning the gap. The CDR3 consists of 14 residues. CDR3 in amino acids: CASSETAANYGYTF. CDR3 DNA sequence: TGCGCCAGCAGTGAGACAGCCGCTAACTATGGCTACACCTTC.

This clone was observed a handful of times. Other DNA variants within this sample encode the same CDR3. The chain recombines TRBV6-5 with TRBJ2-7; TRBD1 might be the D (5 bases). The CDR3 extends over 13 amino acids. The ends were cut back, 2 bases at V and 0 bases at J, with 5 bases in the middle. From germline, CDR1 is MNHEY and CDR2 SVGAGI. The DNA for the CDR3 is TGTGCCAGCAGTTACAGGGGCTCCTACGAGCAGTACTTC. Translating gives CASSYRGSYEQYF.

DNA of the CDR3: TGTGCCAGTAGTATCTCCTCTAGCAATGAGCAGTTCTTC. It translates to CASSISSSNEQFF. The chain employs TRBV19 and TRBJ2-1; D is unclear. Germline V gives CDR1 LNHDA, CDR2 SQIVND (reference sequence). CDR3 length equals 13 residues. Trimming removed 3 bases from V and 6 bases from J, with 9 bases in between.

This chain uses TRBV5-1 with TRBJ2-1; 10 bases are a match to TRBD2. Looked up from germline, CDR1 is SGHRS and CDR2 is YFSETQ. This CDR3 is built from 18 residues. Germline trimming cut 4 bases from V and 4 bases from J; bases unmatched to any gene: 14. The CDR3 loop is CASSVVGAGGTLYNEQFF. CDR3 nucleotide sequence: TGCGCCAGCAGCGTGGTGGGAGCGGGAGGGACCCTGTACAATGAGCAGTTCTTC. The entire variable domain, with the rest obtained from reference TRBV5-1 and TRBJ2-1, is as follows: KAGVTQTPRYLIKTRGQQVTLSCSPISGHRSVSWYQQTPGQGLQFLFEYFSETQRNKGNFPGRFSGRQFSNSRSEMNVSTLELGDSALYLCASSVVGAGGTLYNEQFFGPGTRLTVL.

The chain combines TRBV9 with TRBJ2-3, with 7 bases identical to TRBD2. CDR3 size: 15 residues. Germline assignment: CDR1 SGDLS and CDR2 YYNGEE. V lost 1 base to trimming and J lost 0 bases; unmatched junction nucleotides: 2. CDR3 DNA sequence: TGTGCCAGCAGCGTAAGCGGGATCAGCACAGATACGCAGTATTTT. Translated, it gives CASSVSGISTDTQYF.